These T cell receptor beta chains were read from a single sample in a study of T cell responses to AZD1222 COVID-19 vaccine. Method: immunoSEQ multiplex PCR; TCRdb's copy keeps in-frame clones and lacks some. The data hold 65,000 to 90,000 clones, with 85% to 90% observed a single time. Source: peripheral blood, taken 28 days after the second AZD1222 dose. These receptors came from an adult who received the AZD1222 COVID-19 vaccine. Both conserved end residues are part of each CDR3. The order of the fields is J gene, D gene, V gene, clone size, CDR3 protein, CDR3 DNA. D genes are given only for firm matches. Clone size appears in some rows only: once, few, many, or a class for an expanded clone.

j_call: TRBJ1-3; d_call: TRBD1; v_call: TRBV19; clone_size: -; cdr3_aa: CASSRTTGYGNTIYF; cdr3_nt: TGTGCCAGTAGTAGGACGACAGGGTATGGAAACACCATATATTTT
j_call: TRBJ2-3; d_call: -; v_call: TRBV20-1; clone_size: -; cdr3_aa: CSASVNTQYF; cdr3_nt: TGCAGTGCTAGCGTGAATACGCAGTATTTT
j_call: TRBJ1-1; d_call: -; v_call: TRBV29-1; clone_size: -; cdr3_aa: CSVQPQVEAFF; cdr3_nt: TGCAGCGTTCAGCCCCAGGTTGAAGCTTTCTTT
j_call: TRBJ2-5; d_call: TRBD2; v_call: TRBV19; clone_size: -; cdr3_aa: CASSSRLAGDQETQYF; cdr3_nt: TGTGCCAGTAGTTCGAGACTAGCGGGGGATCAAGAGACCCAGTACTTC
j_call: TRBJ1-1; d_call: TRBD1; v_call: TRBV14; clone_size: once; cdr3_aa: CASSLRTGAITEAFF; cdr3_nt: TGTGCCAGCAGCCTAAGGACAGGGGCGATCACTGAAGCTTTCTTT
j_call: TRBJ2-1; d_call: TRBD2; v_call: TRBV19; clone_size: -; cdr3_aa: CASSIPLRTSGVTYNEQFF; cdr3_nt: TGTGCCAGTAGTATACCTCTCAGGACTAGCGGGGTAACCTACAATGAGCAGTTCTTC
j_call: TRBJ2-5; d_call: TRBD2; v_call: TRBV5-1; clone_size: -; cdr3_aa: CASSLEVAGGTVQETQYF; cdr3_nt: TGCGCCAGCAGCTTGGAGGTGGCGGGGGGAACCGTGCAAGAGACCCAGTACTTC
j_call: TRBJ2-3; d_call: TRBD1; v_call: TRBV5-6; clone_size: -; cdr3_aa: CASSLRDRGTDTQYF; cdr3_nt: TGTGCCAGCAGCCTCCGGGACAGAGGCACAGATACGCAGTATTTT
j_call: TRBJ2-3; d_call: -; v_call: TRBV9; clone_size: -; cdr3_aa: CASSVGAVTRSDTQYF; cdr3_nt: TGTGCCAGCAGCGTAGGGGCGGTTACCCGATCTGATACGCAGTATTTT
j_call: TRBJ1-2; d_call: -; v_call: TRBV9; clone_size: -; cdr3_aa: CASSLEGVSGYTF; cdr3_nt: TGTGCCAGCAGTCTTGAGGGGGTAAGCGGCTACACCTTC
j_call: TRBJ1-2; d_call: TRBD1; v_call: TRBV5-4; clone_size: -; cdr3_aa: CASSLPGTGGRSGYTF; cdr3_nt: TGTGCCAGCAGCTTGCCCGGGACAGGGGGTAGGAGTGGCTACACCTTC
j_call: TRBJ2-7; d_call: TRBD1; v_call: TRBV7-2; clone_size: -; cdr3_aa: CASSPRDRSYEQYF; cdr3_nt: TGTGCCAGCAGCCCCCGGGACAGGTCCTACGAGCAGTACTTC
j_call: TRBJ1-6; d_call: -; v_call: TRBV19; clone_size: -; cdr3_aa: CASSAIEGSPLHF; cdr3_nt: TGTGCCAGTAGTGCCATTGAGGGTTCACCCCTCCACTTT
j_call: TRBJ1-2; d_call: TRBD1; v_call: TRBV28; clone_size: -; cdr3_aa: CASSLVPGQEYGYTF; cdr3_nt: TGTGCCAGCAGTTTGGTGCCGGGACAGGAATATGGCTACACCTTC
j_call: TRBJ2-2; d_call: TRBD2; v_call: TRBV27; clone_size: -; cdr3_aa: CASSLYASGGAYTGELFF; cdr3_nt: TGTGCCAGCAGTTTATACGCTAGCGGGGGGGCGTACACCGGGGAGCTGTTTTTT
j_call: TRBJ1-1; d_call: -; v_call: TRBV6-5; clone_size: once; cdr3_aa: CASSTLGQNTEAFF; cdr3_nt: TGTGCCAGCAGTACCTTGGGACAGAACACTGAAGCTTTCTTT
j_call: TRBJ2-3; d_call: TRBD1; v_call: TRBV5-4; clone_size: -; cdr3_aa: CASSTPGQGYTDTQYF; cdr3_nt: TGTGCCAGCAGCACCCCGGGACAGGGATACACAGATACGCAGTATTTT
j_call: TRBJ2-7; d_call: -; v_call: TRBV24-1; clone_size: -; cdr3_aa: CATSPGGYEQYF; cdr3_nt: TGTGCCACCAGCCCTGGGGGGTACGAGCAGTACTTC
j_call: TRBJ1-3; d_call: -; v_call: TRBV19; clone_size: -; cdr3_aa: CASQGILSGNTIYF; cdr3_nt: TGTGCCAGTCAGGGGATTCTCTCTGGAAACACCATATATTTT
j_call: TRBJ2-5; d_call: TRBD1; v_call: TRBV3-1/TRBV3-2; clone_size: once; cdr3_aa: CASSQWGQGEETQYF; cdr3_nt: TGTGCCAGCAGCCAATGGGGACAGGGGGAAGAGACCCAGTACTTC
j_call: TRBJ1-2; d_call: -; v_call: TRBV6-5; clone_size: -; cdr3_aa: CASSYVGGDSRYGYTF; cdr3_nt: TGTGCCAGCAGTTACGTCGGGGGAGACTCTCGCTATGGCTACACCTTC
j_call: TRBJ2-5; d_call: TRBD2; v_call: TRBV24-1; clone_size: -; cdr3_aa: CATSAPGEGLETQYF; cdr3_nt: TGTGCCACCAGTGCCCCGGGGGAGGGGTTGGAGACCCAGTACTTC
j_call: TRBJ1-2; d_call: -; v_call: TRBV28; clone_size: few; cdr3_aa: CASSQDRIYGYTF; cdr3_nt: TGTGCCAGCAGTCAAGACAGGATCTATGGCTACACCTTC
j_call: TRBJ2-1; d_call: -; v_call: TRBV20-1; clone_size: -; cdr3_aa: CSASVGLGAYNEQFF; cdr3_nt: TGCAGTGCTAGTGTCGGACTCGGCGCCTACAATGAGCAGTTCTTC
j_call: TRBJ2-5; d_call: TRBD1; v_call: TRBV2; clone_size: -; cdr3_aa: CASSPQGAQTATQYF; cdr3_nt: TGTGCCAGCAGTCCCCAGGGGGCCCAGACGGCGACCCAGTACTTC
j_call: TRBJ2-3; d_call: TRBD2; v_call: TRBV5-4; clone_size: -; cdr3_aa: CASTTSGRAADTQYF; cdr3_nt: TGTGCCAGCACGACTAGCGGGAGGGCAGCAGATACGCAGTATTTT
j_call: TRBJ2-5; d_call: TRBD2; v_call: TRBV3-1/TRBV3-2; clone_size: -; cdr3_aa: CASSQGGLAGETQYF; cdr3_nt: TGTGCCAGCAGCCAAGGGGGACTAGCTGGCGAGACCCAGTACTTC
j_call: TRBJ2-1; d_call: -; v_call: TRBV2; clone_size: -; cdr3_aa: CASSEPEDSYNEQFF; cdr3_nt: TGTGCCAGCAGTGAACCCGAGGACAGCTACAATGAGCAGTTCTTC
j_call: TRBJ2-2; d_call: -; v_call: TRBV19; clone_size: -; cdr3_aa: CASNLLGGSGELFF; cdr3_nt: TGTGCCAGTAACCTTCTTGGGGGATCCGGGGAGCTGTTTTTT
j_call: TRBJ1-1; d_call: -; v_call: TRBV19; clone_size: once; cdr3_aa: CATSRSAEPEAFF; cdr3_nt: TGTGCCACTTCAAGGTCCGCGGAACCTGAAGCTTTCTTT
j_call: TRBJ1-2; d_call: TRBD1; v_call: TRBV9; clone_size: -; cdr3_aa: CASSAGGTGGAKNYGYTF; cdr3_nt: TGTGCCAGCAGCGCAGGGGGGACAGGGGGCGCAAAGAACTATGGCTACACCTTC
j_call: TRBJ2-5; d_call: -; v_call: TRBV5-6; clone_size: -; cdr3_aa: CASSLGPRGEETQYF; cdr3_nt: TGTGCCAGCAGCTTGGGGCCAAGGGGCGAAGAGACCCAGTACTTC
j_call: TRBJ2-3; d_call: TRBD1; v_call: TRBV5-1; clone_size: -; cdr3_aa: CASSWTDRGTDTQYF; cdr3_nt: TGCGCCAGCAGCTGGACCGACAGGGGCACAGATACGCAGTATTTT
j_call: TRBJ1-3; d_call: -; v_call: TRBV19; clone_size: -; cdr3_aa: CASSTGLAGNTIYF; cdr3_nt: TGTGCCAGTAGTACAGGCTTGGCTGGAAACACCATATATTTT
j_call: TRBJ2-7; d_call: -; v_call: TRBV7-2; clone_size: -; cdr3_aa: CASSLALTGALGYEQYF; cdr3_nt: TGTGCCAGCAGCTTAGCGCTCACGGGGGCCCTGGGATACGAGCAGTACTTC
j_call: TRBJ2-3; d_call: TRBD1; v_call: TRBV5-1; clone_size: -; cdr3_aa: CASSTGQGANTQYF; cdr3_nt: TGCGCCAGCAGCACCGGACAGGGGGCAAATACGCAGTATTTT
j_call: TRBJ1-5; d_call: -; v_call: TRBV14; clone_size: -; cdr3_aa: CASSLSGPGGNQPQHF; cdr3_nt: TGTGCCAGCAGCCTCAGTGGGCCCGGGGGCAATCAGCCCCAGCATTTT
j_call: TRBJ2-3; d_call: TRBD1; v_call: TRBV7-2; clone_size: -; cdr3_aa: CASRPPRQGLVTDTQYF; cdr3_nt: TGTGCCAGCAGACCCCCGAGACAGGGATTAGTGACAGATACGCAGTATTTT
j_call: TRBJ2-3; d_call: TRBD2; v_call: TRBV19; clone_size: -; cdr3_aa: CASSIVETSGSTDTQYF; cdr3_nt: TGTGCCAGTAGTATAGTGGAGACTAGCGGGAGCACAGATACGCAGTATTTT
j_call: TRBJ1-2; d_call: -; v_call: TRBV5-4; clone_size: -; cdr3_aa: CASSTGHSPYGYTF; cdr3_nt: TGTGCCAGCAGCACAGGACACTCCCCCTATGGCTACACCTTC
j_call: TRBJ1-2; d_call: TRBD1; v_call: TRBV19; clone_size: -; cdr3_aa: CASTLGGGWDYGYTF; cdr3_nt: TGTGCCAGTACCCTGGGAGGGGGCTGGGACTATGGCTACACCTTC
j_call: TRBJ2-3; d_call: TRBD2; v_call: TRBV28; clone_size: -; cdr3_aa: CASNPPGPGGDTQYF; cdr3_nt: TGTGCCAGCAATCCCCCGGGGCCGGGAGGGGATACGCAGTATTTT
j_call: TRBJ1-3; d_call: -; v_call: TRBV2; clone_size: -; cdr3_aa: CASSETGGERGNTIYF; cdr3_nt: TGTGCCAGCAGTGAAACGGGGGGCGAACGAGGAAACACCATATATTTT
j_call: TRBJ2-7; d_call: -; v_call: TRBV6-6; clone_size: once; cdr3_aa: CASTDRGAPSQYEQYF; cdr3_nt: TGTGCCAGCACCGACCGGGGGGCTCCATCACAGTACGAGCAGTACTTC
j_call: TRBJ1-6; d_call: -; v_call: TRBV5-1; clone_size: -; cdr3_aa: CASSFMKAVNSPLHF; cdr3_nt: TGCGCCAGCAGCTTCATGAAGGCCGTTAATTCACCCCTCCACTTT
j_call: TRBJ1-1; d_call: TRBD1; v_call: TRBV7-9; clone_size: -; cdr3_aa: CASSLVGTGVGEAFF; cdr3_nt: TGTGCCAGCAGCTTAGTTGGGACAGGGGTAGGTGAAGCTTTCTTT
j_call: TRBJ1-4; d_call: -; v_call: TRBV4-2; clone_size: -; cdr3_aa: CASSQEEGYRAEEKLFF; cdr3_nt: TGTGCCAGCAGCCAGGAGGAGGGGTACAGGGCTGAGGAAAAACTGTTTTTT
j_call: TRBJ2-5; d_call: TRBD1; v_call: TRBV15; clone_size: -; cdr3_aa: CATSRRTGGYETQYF; cdr3_nt: TGTGCCACCAGCAGACGGACAGGGGGCTATGAGACCCAGTACTTC
j_call: TRBJ2-2; d_call: -; v_call: TRBV4-2; clone_size: -; cdr3_aa: CASGPVAGELFF; cdr3_nt: TGTGCCAGCGGCCCCGTGGCCGGGGAGCTGTTTTTT
j_call: TRBJ2-1; d_call: -; v_call: TRBV10-3; clone_size: few; cdr3_aa: CAISGGDYNEQFF; cdr3_nt: TGTGCCATCAGCGGCGGGGACTACAATGAGCAGTTCTTC
j_call: TRBJ1-5; d_call: -; v_call: TRBV6-1; clone_size: -; cdr3_aa: CASSGTTGGSIQPQHF; cdr3_nt: TGTGCCAGCAGTGGAACGACGGGGGGCAGTATTCAGCCCCAGCATTTT
j_call: TRBJ2-7; d_call: -; v_call: TRBV5-4; clone_size: -; cdr3_aa: CASSFMSYEQYF; cdr3_nt: TGTGCCAGCAGCTTTATGTCCTACGAGCAGTACTTC
j_call: TRBJ1-4; d_call: TRBD1; v_call: TRBV11-3; clone_size: -; cdr3_aa: CASSLDLGTGVEKLFF; cdr3_nt: TGTGCCAGCAGCTTAGATCTGGGGACAGGGGTCGAAAAACTGTTTTTT
j_call: TRBJ1-1; d_call: -; v_call: TRBV5-1; clone_size: -; cdr3_aa: CASSLGGADTEAFF; cdr3_nt: TGCGCCAGCAGCTTGGGTGGGGCGGACACTGAAGCTTTCTTT
j_call: TRBJ2-2; d_call: TRBD2; v_call: TRBV7-8; clone_size: -; cdr3_aa: CASSLGFAAGGPRANTGELFF; cdr3_nt: TGTGCCAGCAGCTTAGGTTTCGCGGCGGGAGGACCCCGCGCGAACACCGGGGAGCTGTTTTTT
j_call: TRBJ2-5; d_call: -; v_call: TRBV3-1/TRBV3-2; clone_size: -; cdr3_aa: CASSQDRGYGETQYF; cdr3_nt: TGTGCCAGCAGCCAAGATAGGGGGTATGGGGAGACCCAGTACTTC
j_call: TRBJ1-2; d_call: -; v_call: TRBV5-1; clone_size: -; cdr3_aa: CASSRTDYGYTF; cdr3_nt: TGCGCCAGCAGCAGGACAGACTATGGCTACACCTTC
j_call: TRBJ1-1; d_call: -; v_call: TRBV7-6; clone_size: -; cdr3_aa: CASSLAPNTEAFF; cdr3_nt: TGTGCCAGCAGCTTAGCTCCGAACACTGAAGCTTTCTTT
j_call: TRBJ2-5; d_call: TRBD1; v_call: TRBV29-1; clone_size: -; cdr3_aa: CSVGLGGMAQYF; cdr3_nt: TGCAGCGTTGGTTTAGGGGGCATGGCCCAGTACTTC